The source of this T cell receptor (beta chain) is a study of control samples from healthy donors and cancer patients. Profiling relied on immunoSEQ multiplex PCR, and the TCRdb table lists in-frame clones only, not all of them. The sample has roughly 120,000 clones; about 90% are singletons. In this sample, this clone turned up many times. The CDR3 length is 15 residues. With 3 bases clipped from V and 2 bases from J, the junction kept 6 bases outside the gene matches. Looked up from germline, CDR1 is LNHDA and CDR2 is SQIVND (reference sequence). The V gene is TRBV19, the J gene TRBJ2-7; the match to TRBD1 covers 8 bases. What was sequenced was blood. The receptor's source is a man in his forties or fifties in good health. DNA of the CDR3: TGTGCCAGTAGTATGGGACAGGTTCGGGCCTACGAGCAGTACTTC. Translating gives CASSMGQVRAYEQYF.